This TCR beta chain was documented in a study of blood T cell repertoires in COVID-19. Study information: PBMCs, B-cell-depleted T cells, or T cells provided the cDNA or gDNA that made up the material.

Germline lookup yields CDR1 SGHTA and CDR2 FQGNSA. V lost 5 bases and J lost 7, with 20 bases in between. The CDR3 length is 16 residues. The Seattle patients, enrolled during active infection, were followed longitudinally. In the authors' methods: Amplifying reference gene primers gave estimates of nucleated cell counts. Data came from immunoSEQ multiplex PCR; TCRdb stores just in-frame clones and leaves some out. V and J calls and clone size are given by that table; D and trimming were obtained from the DNA. The data contain some 290,000 clones, around nine tenths of them seen just once; the ten biggest clones take up around 10%.

This chain connects TRBV7-2 to TRBJ1-4; unclear D gene. This sequence was found in a woman aged 30 to 39 with COVID-19, enrolled during active disease. The material sequenced was peripheral blood. For the CDR3, the DNA is TGTGCCAGCAGCGCCCCCCAAGGCCGAGGAGGTGAAAAACTGTTTTTT. This sequence encodes CASSAPQGRGGEKLFF.